Sequencing of this T cell receptor (beta chain) was carried out in a study of T cell responses to AZD1222 COVID-19 vaccine. Study-level findings and limits: Clonal diversity may have been underestimated, and the donors were mostly white British, with more females than males. The study sampled repertoires only after the peak T cell response. Regions 160-218 and 743-854 held dominance among vaccine-associated CD4 TCRs, which spanned spike.

Trimming took off 5 bases at V and 3 bases at J, with 14 bases between the two ends. From germline, CDR1 is MNHEY and CDR2 SMNVEV (reference sequence). CDR3 length: 15 amino acids. As for this clone: Antigen specificity is unknown.

Some clones are missing from TCRdb's copy, which holds only in-frame ones; the method was immunoSEQ multiplex PCR. The repertoire holds over 110,000 clones, with roughly 90% as singletons. The genes are TRBV27 and TRBJ1-3; D ambiguous. Specimen: peripheral blood, collected on day 0 of AZD1222 vaccination. The clonotype originates from an adult in good health. CDR3 nucleotide sequence: TGTGCCAGCAGTCCGACGCCCGGCGTTGGAAACACCATATATTTT. This codes for CASSPTPGVGNTIYF.